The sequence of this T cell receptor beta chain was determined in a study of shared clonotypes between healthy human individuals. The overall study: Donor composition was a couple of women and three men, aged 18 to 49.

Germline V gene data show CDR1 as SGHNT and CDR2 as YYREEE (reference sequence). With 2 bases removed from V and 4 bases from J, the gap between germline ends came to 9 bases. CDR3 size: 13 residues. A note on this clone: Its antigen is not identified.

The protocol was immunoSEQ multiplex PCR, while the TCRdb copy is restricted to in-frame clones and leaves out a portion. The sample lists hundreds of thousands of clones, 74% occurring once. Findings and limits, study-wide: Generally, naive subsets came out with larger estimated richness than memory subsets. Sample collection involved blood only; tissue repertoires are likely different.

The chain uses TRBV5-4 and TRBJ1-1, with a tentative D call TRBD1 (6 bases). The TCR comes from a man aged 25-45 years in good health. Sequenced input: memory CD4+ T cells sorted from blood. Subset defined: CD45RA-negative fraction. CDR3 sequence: CASSFEGGTEAFF. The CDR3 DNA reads TGTGCCAGCAGCTTCGAGGGGGGCACTGAAGCTTTCTTT.